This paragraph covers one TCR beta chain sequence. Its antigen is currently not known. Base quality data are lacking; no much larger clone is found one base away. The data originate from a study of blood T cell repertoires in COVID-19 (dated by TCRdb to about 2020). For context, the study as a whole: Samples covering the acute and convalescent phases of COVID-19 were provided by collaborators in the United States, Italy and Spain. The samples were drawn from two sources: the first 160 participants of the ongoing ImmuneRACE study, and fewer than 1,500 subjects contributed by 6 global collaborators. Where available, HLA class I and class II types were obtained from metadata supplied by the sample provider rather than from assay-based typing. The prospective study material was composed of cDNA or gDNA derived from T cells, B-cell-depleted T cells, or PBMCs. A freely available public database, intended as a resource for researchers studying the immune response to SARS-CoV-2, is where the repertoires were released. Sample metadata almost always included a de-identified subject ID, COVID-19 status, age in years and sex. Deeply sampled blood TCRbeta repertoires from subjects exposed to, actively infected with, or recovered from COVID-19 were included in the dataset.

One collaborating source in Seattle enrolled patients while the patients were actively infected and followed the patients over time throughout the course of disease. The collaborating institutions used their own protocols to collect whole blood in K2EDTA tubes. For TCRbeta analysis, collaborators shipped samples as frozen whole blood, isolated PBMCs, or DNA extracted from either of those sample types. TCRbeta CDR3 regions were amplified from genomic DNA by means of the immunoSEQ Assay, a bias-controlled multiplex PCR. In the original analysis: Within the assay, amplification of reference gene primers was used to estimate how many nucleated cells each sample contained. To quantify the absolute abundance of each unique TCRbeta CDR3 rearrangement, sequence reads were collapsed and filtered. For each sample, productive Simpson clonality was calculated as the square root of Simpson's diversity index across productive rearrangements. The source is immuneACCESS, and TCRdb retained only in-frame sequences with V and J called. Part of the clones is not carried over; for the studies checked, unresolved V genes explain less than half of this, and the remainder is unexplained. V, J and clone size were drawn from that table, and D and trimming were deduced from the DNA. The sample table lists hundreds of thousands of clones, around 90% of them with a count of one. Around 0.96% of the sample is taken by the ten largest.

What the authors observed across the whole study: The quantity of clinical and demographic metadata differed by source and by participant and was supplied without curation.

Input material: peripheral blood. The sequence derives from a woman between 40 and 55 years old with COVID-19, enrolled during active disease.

The CDR3 amino acid sequence is: CASSYTAFSGRAYEQYF. At the DNA level, the sequence is TGTGCCAGCAGCTACACAGCTTTCAGCGGGAGGGCATACGAGCAGTACTTC. The V and J genes are TRBV11-2 and TRBJ2-7; a stretch of 10 junction bases matches TRBD2. Based on the germline V gene, the CDR1 and CDR2 sequences are SGHAT and FQNNGV. The CDR3 runs 17 residues from the cysteine to the phenylalanine. The read is trimmed to its CDR3 DNA, 51 bases read in frame from base 1. V lost 4 bases and J lost 4 bases, and the count of bases not matched to a germline gene is 13.